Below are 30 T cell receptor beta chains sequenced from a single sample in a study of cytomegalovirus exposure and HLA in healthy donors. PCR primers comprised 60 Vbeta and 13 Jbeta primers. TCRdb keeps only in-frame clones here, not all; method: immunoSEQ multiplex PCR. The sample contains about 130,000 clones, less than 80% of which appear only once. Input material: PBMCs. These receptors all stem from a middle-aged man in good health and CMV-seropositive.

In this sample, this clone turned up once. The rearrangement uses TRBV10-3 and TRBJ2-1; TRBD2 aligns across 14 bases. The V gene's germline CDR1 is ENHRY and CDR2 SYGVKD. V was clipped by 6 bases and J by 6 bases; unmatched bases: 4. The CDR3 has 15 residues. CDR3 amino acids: CAIRGGLAGANEQFF. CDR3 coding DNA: TGTGCCATCAGGGGGGGACTAGCGGGGGCCAATGAGCAGTTCTTC.

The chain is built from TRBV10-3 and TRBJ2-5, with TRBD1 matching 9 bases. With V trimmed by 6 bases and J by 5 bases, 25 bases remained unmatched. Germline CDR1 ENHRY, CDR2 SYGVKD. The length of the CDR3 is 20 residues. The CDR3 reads CAISARLGTGRLQGSETQYF. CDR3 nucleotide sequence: TGTGCCATCAGCGCCCGTTTGGGGACAGGGCGTTTACAGGGTTCGGAGACCCAGTACTTC.

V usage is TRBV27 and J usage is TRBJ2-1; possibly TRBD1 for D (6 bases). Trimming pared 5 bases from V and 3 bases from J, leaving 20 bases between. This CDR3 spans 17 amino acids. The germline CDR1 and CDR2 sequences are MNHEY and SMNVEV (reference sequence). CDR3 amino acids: CASSLRQGYSVYNEQFF. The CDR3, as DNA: TGTGCCAGCAGTCTCCGTCAGGGGTATAGCGTCTACAATGAGCAGTTCTTC.

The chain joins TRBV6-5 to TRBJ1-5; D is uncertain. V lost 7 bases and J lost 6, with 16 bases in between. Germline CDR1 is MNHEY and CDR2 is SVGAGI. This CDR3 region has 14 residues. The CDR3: CASILDLSGQPQHF. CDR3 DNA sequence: TGTGCCAGCATCCTGGACCTGAGCGGTCAGCCCCAGCATTTT.

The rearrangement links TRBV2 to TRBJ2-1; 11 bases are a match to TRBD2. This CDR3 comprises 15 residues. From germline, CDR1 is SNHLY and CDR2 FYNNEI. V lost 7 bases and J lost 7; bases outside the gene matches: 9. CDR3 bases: TGTGCCAGCATGATAGCGGGAGGGTGGGTTAATGAGCAGTTCTTC. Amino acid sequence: CASMIAGGWVNEQFF.

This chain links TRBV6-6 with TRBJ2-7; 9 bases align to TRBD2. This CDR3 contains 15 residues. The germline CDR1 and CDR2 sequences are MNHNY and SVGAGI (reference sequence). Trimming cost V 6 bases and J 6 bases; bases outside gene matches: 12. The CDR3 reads CASRLLAGRGIEQYF. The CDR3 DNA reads TGTGCCAGCAGGCTCCTAGCGGGACGGGGAATCGAGCAGTACTTC.

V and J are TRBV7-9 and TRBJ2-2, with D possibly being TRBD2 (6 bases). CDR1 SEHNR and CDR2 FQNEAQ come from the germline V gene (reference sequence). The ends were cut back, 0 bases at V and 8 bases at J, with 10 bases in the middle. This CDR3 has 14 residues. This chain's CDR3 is CASSLAPGAGELFF. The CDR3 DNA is TGTGCCAGCAGCTTAGCCCCGGGAGCGGGGGAGCTGTTTTTT.

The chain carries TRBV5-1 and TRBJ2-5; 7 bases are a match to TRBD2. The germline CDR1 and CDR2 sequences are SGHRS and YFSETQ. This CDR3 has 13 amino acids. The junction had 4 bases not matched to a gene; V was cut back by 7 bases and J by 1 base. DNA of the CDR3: TGCGCCAGCGCCTCGGGGGGCCAAGAGACCCAGTACTTC. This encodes CASASGGQETQYF.

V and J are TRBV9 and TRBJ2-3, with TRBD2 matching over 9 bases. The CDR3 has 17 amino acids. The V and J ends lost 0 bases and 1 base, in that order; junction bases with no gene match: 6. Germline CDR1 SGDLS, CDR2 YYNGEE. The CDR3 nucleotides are TGTGCCAGCAGCGTAGGGTTAGCGGGGGCGGGCACAGATACGCAGTATTTT. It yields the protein CASSVGLAGAGTDTQYF. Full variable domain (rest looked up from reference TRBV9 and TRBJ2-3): DSGVTQTPKHLITATGQRVTLRCSPRSGDLSVYWYQQSLDQGLQFLIQYYNGEERAKGNILERFSAQQFPDLHSELNLSSLELGDSALYFCASSVGLAGAGTDTQYFGPGTRLTVL.

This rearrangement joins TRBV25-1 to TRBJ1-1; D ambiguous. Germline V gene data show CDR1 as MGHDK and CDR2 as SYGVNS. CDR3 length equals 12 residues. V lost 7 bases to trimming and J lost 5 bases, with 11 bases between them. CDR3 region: CASKSSWTEAFF. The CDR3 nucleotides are TGTGCCAGCAAGTCAAGCTGGACTGAAGCTTTCTTT.

The CDR3 nucleotides are TGCGCCAGCAGCTTGGGGGCCTCTGGGGCCAACGTCCTGACTTTC. Its protein is CASSLGASGANVLTF. The J gene is TRBJ2-6, the V gene TRBV5-1; D unclear. The CDR3 runs 15 residues. Trimming took off 0 bases at V and 0 bases at J, with 4 bases between the two ends. The germline CDR1 and CDR2 sequences are SGHRS and YFSETQ.

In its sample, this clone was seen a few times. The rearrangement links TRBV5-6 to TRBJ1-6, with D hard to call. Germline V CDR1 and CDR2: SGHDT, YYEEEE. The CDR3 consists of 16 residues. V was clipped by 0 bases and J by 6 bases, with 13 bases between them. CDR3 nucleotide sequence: TGTGCCAGCAGCTTGGAGGGAGGGAAGCTTAATTCACCCCTCCACTTT. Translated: CASSLEGGKLNSPLHF.

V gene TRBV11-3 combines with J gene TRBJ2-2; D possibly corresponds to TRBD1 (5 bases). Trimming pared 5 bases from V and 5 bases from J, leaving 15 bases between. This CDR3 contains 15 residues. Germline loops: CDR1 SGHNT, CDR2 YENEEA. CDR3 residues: CASSLVSQGTGELFF. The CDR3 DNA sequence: TGTGCCAGCAGCCTAGTTTCCCAGGGAACCGGGGAGCTGTTTTTT.

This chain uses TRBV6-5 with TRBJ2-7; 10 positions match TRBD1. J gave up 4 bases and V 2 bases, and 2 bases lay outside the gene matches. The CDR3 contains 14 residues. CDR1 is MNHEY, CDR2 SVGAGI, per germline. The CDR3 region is CASSYGQGEYEQYF. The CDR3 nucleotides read TGTGCCAGCAGTTACGGACAGGGGGAGTACGAGCAGTACTTC.

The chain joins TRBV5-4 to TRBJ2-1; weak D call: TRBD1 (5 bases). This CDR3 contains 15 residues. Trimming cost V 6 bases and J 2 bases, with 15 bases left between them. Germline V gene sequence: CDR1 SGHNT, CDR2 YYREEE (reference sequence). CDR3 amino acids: CASTHQQGTYNEQFF. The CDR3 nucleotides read TGTGCCAGCACCCATCAGCAGGGTACCTACAATGAGCAGTTCTTC.

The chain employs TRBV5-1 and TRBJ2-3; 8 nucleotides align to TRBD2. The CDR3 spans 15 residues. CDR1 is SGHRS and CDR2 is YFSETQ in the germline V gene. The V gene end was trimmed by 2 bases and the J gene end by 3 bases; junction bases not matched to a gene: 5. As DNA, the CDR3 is TGCGCCAGCAGCTTCAGCGGGAGCGGAACAGATACGCAGTATTTT. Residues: CASSFSGSGTDTQYF.

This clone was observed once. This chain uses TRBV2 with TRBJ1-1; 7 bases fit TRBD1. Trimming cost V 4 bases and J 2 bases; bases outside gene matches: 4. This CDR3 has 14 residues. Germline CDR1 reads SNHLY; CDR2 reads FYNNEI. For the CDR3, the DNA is TGTGCCAGCAGTGTTAGGGGGCGTAACACTGAAGCTTTCTTT. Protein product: CASSVRGRNTEAFF.

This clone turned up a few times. DNA of the CDR3: TGTGCCAGCAGATACGGGACAGCCTACGAGCAGTACTTC. Translating it yields CASRYGTAYEQYF. The V gene is TRBV27, the J gene TRBJ2-7; TRBD1 aligns across 7 bases. This CDR3 spans 13 amino acids. In germline, CDR1 is MNHEY, CDR2 SMNVEV (reference sequence). V trimming: 6 bases; J trimming: 2 bases; junction bases outside the gene matches: 4.

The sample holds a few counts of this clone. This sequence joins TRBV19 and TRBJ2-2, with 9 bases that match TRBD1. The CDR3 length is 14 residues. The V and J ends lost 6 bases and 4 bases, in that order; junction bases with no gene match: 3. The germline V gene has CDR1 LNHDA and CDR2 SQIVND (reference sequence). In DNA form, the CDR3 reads TGTGCCAGTAGCTGGGACAGGGCCACCGGGGAGCTGTTTTTT. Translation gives CASSWDRATGELFF.

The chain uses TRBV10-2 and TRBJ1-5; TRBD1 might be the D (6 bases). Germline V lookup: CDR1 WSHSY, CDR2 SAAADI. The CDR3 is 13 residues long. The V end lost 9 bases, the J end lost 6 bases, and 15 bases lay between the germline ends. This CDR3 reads CASKSKGGQPQHF. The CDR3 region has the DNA TGCGCCAGTAAATCCAAAGGGGGTCAGCCCCAGCATTTT.

CDR3 loop: CASSIAGQGISEAFF. The CDR3 DNA reads as TGTGCCAGTAGTATTGCAGGACAGGGGATCTCTGAAGCTTTCTTT. The J gene is TRBJ1-1, the V gene TRBV19, with TRBD1 identical over 9 bases. V gave up 3 bases and J gave up 6 bases; unmatched junction bases: 8. Germline V gives CDR1 LNHDA, CDR2 SQIVND (reference sequence). The CDR3 has 15 amino acids.

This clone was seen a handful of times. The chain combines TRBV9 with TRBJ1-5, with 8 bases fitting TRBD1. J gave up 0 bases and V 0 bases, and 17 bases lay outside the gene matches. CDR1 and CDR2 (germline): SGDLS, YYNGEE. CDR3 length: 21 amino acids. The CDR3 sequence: CASSVDNSDRGQIYSNQPQHF. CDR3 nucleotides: TGTGCCAGCAGCGTAGATAATAGCGACAGGGGCCAAATCTATAGCAATCAGCCCCAGCATTTT.

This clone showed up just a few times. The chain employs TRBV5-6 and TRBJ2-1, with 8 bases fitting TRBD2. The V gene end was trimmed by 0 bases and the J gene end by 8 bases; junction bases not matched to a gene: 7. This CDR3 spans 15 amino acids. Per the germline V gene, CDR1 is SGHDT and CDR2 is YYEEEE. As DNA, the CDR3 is TGTGCCAGCAGCTTGGGAGCGGGGGTGGGTTATGAGCAGTTCTTC. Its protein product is CASSLGAGVGYEQFF.

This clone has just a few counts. CDR3 bases: TGTGCCAGCAGTACCTATCGAGACAATACCTACGAGCAGTACTTC. This encodes CASSTYRDNTYEQYF. The chain has TRBV28 and TRBJ2-7; D unclear. This CDR3 contains 15 residues. Germline CDR1 MDHEN, CDR2 SYDVKM. The V and J ends lost 5 bases and 2 bases respectively, with 16 bases between them.

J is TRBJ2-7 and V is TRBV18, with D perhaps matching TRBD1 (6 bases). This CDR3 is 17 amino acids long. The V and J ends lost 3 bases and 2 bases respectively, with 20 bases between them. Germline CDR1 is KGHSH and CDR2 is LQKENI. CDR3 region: CASSPSRAYSGAYEQYF. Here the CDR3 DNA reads TGTGCCAGCTCACCCTCCCGGGCCTACTCAGGGGCCTACGAGCAGTACTTC. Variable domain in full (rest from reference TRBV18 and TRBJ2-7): NAGVMQNPRHLVRRRGQEARLRCSPMKGHSHVYWYRQLPEEGLKFMVYLQKENIIDESGMPKERFSAEFPKEGPSILRIQQVVRGDSAAYFCASSPSRAYSGAYEQYFGPGTRLTVT.

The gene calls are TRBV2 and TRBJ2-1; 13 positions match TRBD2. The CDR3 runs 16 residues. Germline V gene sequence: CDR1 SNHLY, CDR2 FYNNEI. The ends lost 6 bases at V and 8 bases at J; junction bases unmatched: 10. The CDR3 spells CASSRGTSGIIYEQFF. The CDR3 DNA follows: TGTGCCAGCAGCCGTGGGACTAGCGGGATAATTTATGAGCAGTTCTTC.

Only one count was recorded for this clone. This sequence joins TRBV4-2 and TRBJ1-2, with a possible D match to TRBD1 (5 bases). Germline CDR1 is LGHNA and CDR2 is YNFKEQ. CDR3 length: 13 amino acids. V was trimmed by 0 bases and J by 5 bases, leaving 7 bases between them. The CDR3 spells CASSQDRDYGYTF. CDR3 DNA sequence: TGTGCCAGCAGCCAAGACAGGGATTATGGCTACACCTTC.

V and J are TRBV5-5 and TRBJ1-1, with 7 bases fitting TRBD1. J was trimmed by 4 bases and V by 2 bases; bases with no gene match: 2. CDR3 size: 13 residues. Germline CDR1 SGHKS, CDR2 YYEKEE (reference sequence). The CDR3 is CASSFSGGTEAFF. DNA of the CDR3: TGTGCCAGCAGCTTTTCAGGGGGCACTGAAGCTTTCTTT.

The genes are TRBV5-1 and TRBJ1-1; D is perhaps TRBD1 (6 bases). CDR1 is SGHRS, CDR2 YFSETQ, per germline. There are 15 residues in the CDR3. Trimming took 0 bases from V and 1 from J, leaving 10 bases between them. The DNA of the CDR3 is TGCGCCAGCAGCTTGGGGGGAGGGGGGAACACTGAAGCTTTCTTT. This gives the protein CASSLGGGGNTEAFF.

For the CDR3, the DNA is TGTGCCAGCAGCGTCATTAGACAGGGTCAGGGGACTGAAGCTTTCTTT. It is translated as CASSVIRQGQGTEAFF. The genes are TRBV11-2 and TRBJ1-1, with 7 bases matching TRBD1. J lost 5 bases, V lost 5 bases, and 14 bases had no gene match. The CDR3 sequence is 16 residues long. The germline gives CDR1 SGHAT, CDR2 FQNNGV. Together with reference TRBV11-2 and TRBJ1-1, the CDR3 gives the full variable domain: EAGVAQSPRYKIIEKRQSVAFWCNPISGHATLYWYQQILGQGPKLLIQFQNNGVVDDSQLPKDRFSAERLKGVDSTLKIQPAKLEDSAVYLCASSVIRQGQGTEAFFGQGTRLTVV.